These 9 T cell receptor beta chains originate from one sample sequenced in a study of T cells after yellow fever vaccination. MiXCR, run by TCRdb on the 5' RACE reads, gives a single entry per CDR3 protein. The table records around 530,000 distinct CDR3 sequences, about a sixth of them present only once. The source material was PBMCs, sampled 5 to 6 days after the first yellow fever vaccination. The source of these receptors is a young man who received the YFV17D yellow fever vaccine.

V gene TRBV30 combines with J gene TRBJ2-3, with 9 positions matching TRBD2. CDR1 and CDR2 (germline): GTSNPN, SVGIG (reference sequence). After removal of 3 bases from V and 4 bases from J, the junction contained 5 bases not matched to a gene. CDR3 length equals 14 residues. This CDR3 reads CAWSWGGGADTQYF. The CDR3 region has the DNA TGTGCCTGGAGCTGGGGCGGGGGGGCAGATACGCAGTATTTT.

V gene TRBV7-9 combines with J gene TRBJ1-6; D gene ambiguous. The CDR3 consists of 12 residues. The germline CDR1 and CDR2 sequences are SEHNR and FQNEAQ (reference sequence). Trimming shortened V by 7 bases and J by 9 bases, and 10 bases separated the two germline ends. The chain's CDR3 is CASNNGGSPLHF. The DNA of the CDR3 is TGTGCCAGCAACAACGGTGGTTCACCCCTCCACTTT.

This clonotype was recorded a few times. The chain uses TRBV20-1 and TRBJ1-2; D remains unclear. CDR1 DFQATT and CDR2 SNEGSKA come from the germline V gene (reference sequence). V was pared by 8 bases and J by 2 bases, with 12 bases between. This CDR3 comprises 12 residues. The CDR3: CSLQRRNYGYTF. Here the CDR3 DNA reads TGCAGTTTACAAAGGCGGAACTATGGCTACACCTTC.

This clonotype was observed a handful of times. This sequence joins TRBV13 and TRBJ2-7; 7 nucleotides agree with TRBD1. The germline gives CDR1 PRHDT, CDR2 FYEKMQ (reference sequence). V shed 0 bases and J 8 bases; nucleotides not matched to a gene: 1. The CDR3 is 12 residues long. The CDR3 DNA reads TGTGCCAGCAGCTTAGGGACAGGGAAGCAGTACGTC. Its protein is CASSLGTGKQYV.

The CDR3 DNA reads as TGTGCCAGCAGCTTAGAGCCTTCACCCCTCCACTTT. Translation: CASSLEPSPLHF. The chain carries TRBV7-9 and TRBJ1-6; D is uncertain. CDR3 length equals 12 residues. V lost 1 base and J lost 9, with 4 bases in between. Germline V gene sequence: CDR1 SEHNR, CDR2 FQNEAQ (reference sequence).

V is TRBV7-8 and J is TRBJ2-4; 9 nucleotides align to TRBD2. Looked up from germline, CDR1 is SGHVS and CDR2 is FQNEAQ. J was trimmed by 8 bases and V by 4 bases; bases with no gene match: 18. This CDR3 contains 18 residues. The CDR3 DNA reads as TGTGCCAGCAGCTCGCATTTAGACCTTAGCGGGGGCGATCACATTCAGTACTTC. Translation: CASSSHLDLSGGDHIQYF.

V is TRBV20-1 and J is TRBJ2-3; the match to TRBD2 covers 7 bases. CDR3 length: 16 residues. Germline V CDR1 and CDR2: DFQATT, SNEGSKA (reference sequence). J gave up 2 bases and V 3 bases, and 11 bases lay outside the gene matches. CDR3 sequence (DNA): TGCAGTGCTAGGTCCCCCGGTCGGGGGGACACAGATACGCAGTATTTT. It yields the protein CSARSPGRGDTDTQYF.

This chain joins TRBV6-5 and TRBJ1-2, with 7 bases that match TRBD1. The junction had 6 bases not matched to a gene; V was cut back by 0 bases and J by 5 bases. The CDR3 is 15 amino acids. Germline CDR1 MNHEY, CDR2 SVGAGI. CDR3 DNA: TGTGCCAGCAGTTACTCCCGACAGGGAATTTATGGCTACACCTTC. As protein: CASSYSRQGIYGYTF.

This clonotype appeared a few times. The chain recombines TRBV7-3 with TRBJ2-3; D is possibly TRBD1 or TRBD2 (6 bases each). In germline, CDR1 is SGHTA, CDR2 FQGTGA. The CDR3 runs 15 residues. V was pared by 0 bases and J by 5 bases, with 12 bases between. DNA of the CDR3: TGTGCCAGCAGCTTAACTGGGAAGGGGGGAGATACGCAGTATTTT. This codes for CASSLTGKGGDTQYF.